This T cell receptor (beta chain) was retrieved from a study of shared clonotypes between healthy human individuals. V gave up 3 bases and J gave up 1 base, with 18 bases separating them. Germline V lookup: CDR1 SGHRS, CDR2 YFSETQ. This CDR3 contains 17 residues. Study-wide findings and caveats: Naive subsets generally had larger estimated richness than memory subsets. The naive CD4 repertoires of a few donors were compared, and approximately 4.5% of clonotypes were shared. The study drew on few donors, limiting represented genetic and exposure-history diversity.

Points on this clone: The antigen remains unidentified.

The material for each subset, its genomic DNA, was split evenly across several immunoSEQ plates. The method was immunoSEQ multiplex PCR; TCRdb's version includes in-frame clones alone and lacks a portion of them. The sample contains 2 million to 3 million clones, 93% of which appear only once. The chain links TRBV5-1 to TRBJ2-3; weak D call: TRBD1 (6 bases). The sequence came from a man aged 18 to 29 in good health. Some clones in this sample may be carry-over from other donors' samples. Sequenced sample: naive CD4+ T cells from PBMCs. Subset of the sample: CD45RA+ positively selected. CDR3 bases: TGCGCCAGCAGCTGGAACCAGGGGCCCAGAGGCACAGATACGCAGTATTTT. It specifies CASSWNQGPRGTDTQYF.